These T cell receptor beta chains were read from a single sample in a study of CD8 T cells in Susac syndrome. TCRdb recomputed calls from the immunoSEQ multiplex PCR reads with MiXCR, one row per CDR3 protein. The data show roughly 150,000 distinct CDR3 sequences, just under 97% seen once. Specimen: CD8+ T cells from PBMCs. Receptors originate from a human donor with multiple sclerosis. CDR3s include the opening cysteine and the closing phenylalanine or tryptophan. The D gene is left open where the match is weak. The listing skips clone size in some rows; elsewhere it reads once, few, many or a size class.

>TRBJ1-4|NA|16|TRBV20-1|NA
TGCAGTGCTAGTGGACGGGCAATTGCAACTAATGAAAAACTGTTTTTT
CSASGRAIATNEKLFF
>TRBJ2-2|NA|16|TRBV6-6|NA
TGTGCCAGCAGTTACGCGACAGGCACGAACACCGGGGAGCTGTTTTTT
CASSYATGTNTGELFF
>TRBJ2-4|NA|16|TRBV11-2|NA
TGTGCCAGCAGCTTAGCATGGGAGCTAGCCAAAAACATTCAGTACTTC
CASSLAWELAKNIQYF
>TRBJ2-7|NA|17|TRBV7-9|NA
TGTGCCAGCAGCTTAGGGGGCCGGGCAGGCCCGGCGGGCGAGCAGTACTTC
CASSLGGRAGPAGEQYF
>TRBJ2-2|NA|14|TRBV7-9|NA
TGTGCCAGCTCAGAAGGGGTCGGCACCGGGGAGCTGTTTTTT
CASSEGVGTGELFF
>TRBJ2-1|once|14|TRBV13|NA
TGTGCCAGCAGCATGGGACTCCCTGGGAATGAGCAGTTCTTC
CASSMGLPGNEQFF
>TRBJ2-2|NA|14|TRBV12-3/TRBV12-4|TRBD2
TGTGCCAGCATTCCGGACGGGGGGGATGGGGAGCTGTTTTTT
CASIPDGGDGELFF
>TRBJ2-1|once|14|TRBV5-6|NA
TGTGCCAGCAGCCTGCCGGGGGTGGGCAATGAGCAGTTCTTC
CASSLPGVGNEQFF
>TRBJ2-5|NA|14|TRBV6-2/TRBV6-3|NA
TGTGCCAGCAGTTCGGACGGCTACCAAGAGACCCAGTACTTC
CASSSDGYQETQYF
>TRBJ2-1|NA|14|TRBV2|NA
TGTGCCAGCAGTGAAGCGGCCTCCTACAATGAGCAGTTCTTC
CASSEAASYNEQFF
>TRBJ1-2|NA|16|TRBV29-1|TRBD1
TGCAGCGTTGAAGGGTTAACAGGGGAGGATAACTATGGCTACACCTTC
CSVEGLTGEDNYGYTF
>TRBJ1-2|NA|12|TRBV20-1|NA
TGCAGTGCCCCCGACGGCCTGGGAGGCTACACCTTC
CSAPDGLGGYTF
>TRBJ2-3|NA|12|TRBV11-2|NA
TGTGCCAGCAGCTCTTTACCAGATACGCAGTATTTT
CASSSLPDTQYF
>TRBJ2-3|NA|18|TRBV14|NA
TGTGCCAGCAGCCACCCAAAAGGGTGGGACCTTCGCACAGATACGCAGTATTTT
CASSHPKGWDLRTDTQYF
>TRBJ2-3|NA|14|TRBV7-9|NA
TGTGCCAGCAGCTCGCCCCGGGTATCAGATACGCAGTATTTT
CASSSPRVSDTQYF
>TRBJ2-5|once|13|TRBV20-1|NA
TGCAGTGCTAGTACTTCCTCCCCGGAGACCCAGTACTTC
CSASTSSPETQYF
>TRBJ2-7|NA|16|TRBV6-6|NA
TGTGCCAGCAGTTACTCTGTCTCGACCCCATCCTACGAGCAGTACTTC
CASSYSVSTPSYEQYF
>TRBJ1-4|NA|14|TRBV27|NA
TGTGCCAGCAGTTCCACAGGGATTCGTGAAAAACTGTTTTTT
CASSSTGIREKLFF
>TRBJ1-1|NA|15|TRBV30|NA
TGTGCCTGGAGGCCCTGGGGGCTCATGAACACTGAAGCTTTCTTT
CAWRPWGLMNTEAFF
>TRBJ2-5|few|16|TRBV30|TRBD2
TGTGCCTGGATAGCGGGGGGAAGAGTACATCAAGAGACCCAGTACTTC
CAWIAGGRVHQETQYF
>TRBJ1-4|NA|16|TRBV27|NA
TGTGCCAGCAGTCCACCGAGGACCGGGGGGGATGAAAAACTGTTTTTT
CASSPPRTGGDEKLFF
>TRBJ2-3|NA|13|TRBV27|NA
TGTGCCAGCAGTTTTTCGATCACAGATACGCAGTATTTT
CASSFSITDTQYF
>TRBJ2-5|NA|15|TRBV20-1|NA
TGCAGTGTAAGGGGACTTTCCCCTGGGGGTCGGACCCAGTACTTC
CSVRGLSPGGRTQYF
>TRBJ2-4|NA|13|TRBV29-1|TRBD1
TGCAGCGTCCGGACAGGGCTCCAAAACATTCAGTACTTC
CSVRTGLQNIQYF
>TRBJ2-1|NA|13|TRBV7-9|TRBD2
TGTGCCAGCAGCTCGGGGGGGCTCAATGAGCAGTTCTTC
CASSSGGLNEQFF
>TRBJ1-5|NA|14|TRBV27|TRBD1
TGTGCCAGCAGTTTTGACAGGGCGAATCAGCCCCAGCATTTT
CASSFDRANQPQHF
>TRBJ2-7|NA|15|TRBV3-1|TRBD1
TGTGCCAGCAGCCAAGAGGGACAGGCCTCCTACGAGCAGTACTTC
CASSQEGQASYEQYF
>TRBJ2-1|NA|15|TRBV12-3/TRBV12-4|NA
TGTGCCAGCAGTCTCCAGGGGCGTTCCTACAATGAGCAGTTCTTC
CASSLQGRSYNEQFF
>TRBJ1-6|NA|12|TRBV5-6|NA
TGTGCCAGCAGCTTGGCTAATTCACCCCTCCACTTT
CASSLANSPLHF
>TRBJ2-1|NA|15|TRBV13|TRBD2
TGTGCCAGCAGTCCACTAGCGGGCTCCTACAATGAGCAGTTCTTC
CASSPLAGSYNEQFF
>TRBJ2-2|NA|13|TRBV20-1|TRBD2
TGCAGTGCCTTAGCGGGGGGAACCGGGGAGCTGTTTTTT
CSALAGGTGELFF
>TRBJ1-1|few|15|TRBV3-1|TRBD1
TGTGCCAGCAGCCCCACCGGGACAGGGAACACTGAAGCTTTCTTT
CASSPTGTGNTEAFF
>TRBJ1-1|NA|11|TRBV12-5|NA
TGTGCTAGTGGTTGGGGCACTGAAGCTTTCTTT
CASGWGTEAFF
>TRBJ2-2|NA|12|TRBV11-2|NA
TGTGCCAGCAGCTTATCCCCCGGGGAGCTGTTTTTT
CASSLSPGELFF
>TRBJ2-5|NA|16|TRBV27|NA
TGTGCCAGCAGTTTAGGTTACGACTCGACGGGGGAGACCCAGTACTTC
CASSLGYDSTGETQYF
>TRBJ2-1|NA|8|TRBV29-1|NA
TGCAGCCCCGGTGGGCAGTTCTTC
CSPGGQFF